This TCR beta chain was found in a study of T cell responses to AZD1222 COVID-19 vaccine. CDR3 length equals 16 residues. V was pared by 4 bases and J by 3 bases, with 16 bases between. The germline V gene encodes CDR1 MNHEY and CDR2 SVGAGI. Study-level results: At baseline, just five to seven AZD1222 recipients tested seropositive. Receipt of two AZD1222 doses was followed by a rise in Spike-specific TCR breadth and depth. The study found vaccine-associated CD4 TCRs spanning spike, dominant at 160-218 and 743-854. Most donors were white British, females outnumbered males, and clonal diversity was possibly underestimated.

Produced via immunoSEQ multiplex PCR; TCRdb's table is partial and in-frame only. The table lists some 120,000 clones, 80% to 90% of them singletons. As to this clone: Antigen: not known.

The sequencing used peripheral blood, collected on day 0 of MenACWY control vaccination. The clonotype was recovered from an adult in good health. The chain employs TRBV6-5 and TRBJ1-5; D is uncertain. CDR3 sequence: CASSSRRGATNQPQHF. The CDR3 nucleotides are TGTGCCAGCAGTTCCCGGCGGGGAGCCACCAATCAGCCCCAGCATTTT.